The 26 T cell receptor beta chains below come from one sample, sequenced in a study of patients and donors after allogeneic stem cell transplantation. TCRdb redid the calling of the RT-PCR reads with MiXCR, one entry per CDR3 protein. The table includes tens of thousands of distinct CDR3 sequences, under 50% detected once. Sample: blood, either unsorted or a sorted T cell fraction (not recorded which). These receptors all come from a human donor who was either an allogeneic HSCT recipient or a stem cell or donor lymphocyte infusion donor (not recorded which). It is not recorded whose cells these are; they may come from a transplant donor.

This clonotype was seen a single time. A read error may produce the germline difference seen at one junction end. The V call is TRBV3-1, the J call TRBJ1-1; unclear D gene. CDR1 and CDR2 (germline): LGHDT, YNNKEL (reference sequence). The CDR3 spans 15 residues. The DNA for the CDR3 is TGTGCCGGCAGCCAAGGTGTTCGGGGGAACACTGAAGCTTTCTTT. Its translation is CAGSQGVRGNTEAFF.

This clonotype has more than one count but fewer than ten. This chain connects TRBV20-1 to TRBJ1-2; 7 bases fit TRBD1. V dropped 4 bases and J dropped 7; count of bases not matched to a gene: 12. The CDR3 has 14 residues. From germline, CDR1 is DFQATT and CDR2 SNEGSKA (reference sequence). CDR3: CSATTMETGFGYTF. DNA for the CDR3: TGCAGTGCTACCACCATGGAGACAGGGTTTGGCTACACCTTC.

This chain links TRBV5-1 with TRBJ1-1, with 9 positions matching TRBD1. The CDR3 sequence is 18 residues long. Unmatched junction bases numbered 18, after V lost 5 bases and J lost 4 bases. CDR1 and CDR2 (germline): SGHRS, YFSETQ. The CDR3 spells CASRTGGEIANRGTEAFF. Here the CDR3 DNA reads TGCGCCAGCAGAACAGGGGGCGAAATAGCGAACAGGGGCACTGAAGCTTTCTTT.

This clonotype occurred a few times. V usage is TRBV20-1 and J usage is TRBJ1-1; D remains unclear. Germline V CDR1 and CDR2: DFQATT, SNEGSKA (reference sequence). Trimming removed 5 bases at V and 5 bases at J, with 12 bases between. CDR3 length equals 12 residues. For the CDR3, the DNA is TGCAGTGCTCCACTTATGGGGACTGAAGCTTTCTTT. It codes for CSAPLMGTEAFF.

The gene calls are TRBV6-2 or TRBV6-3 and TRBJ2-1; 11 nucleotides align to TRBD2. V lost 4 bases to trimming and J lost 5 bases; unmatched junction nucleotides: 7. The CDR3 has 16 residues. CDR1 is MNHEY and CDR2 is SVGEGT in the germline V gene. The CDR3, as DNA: TGTGCCAGCAGTTTCCCCGCTAGCGGGAGGCACAATGAGCAGTTCTTC. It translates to CASSFPASGRHNEQFF.

This chain's CDR3 is CASSQEVGGAEAFF. As DNA, the CDR3 is TGCGCCAGCAGCCAAGAAGTAGGGGGAGCTGAAGCTTTCTTT. The rearrangement joins TRBV4-3 to TRBJ1-1; TRBD1 is a possible D gene (6 bases). Per germline, CDR1 LGHNA and CDR2 YSLEER. With 0 bases removed from V and 6 bases from J, the gap between germline ends came to 11 bases. This CDR3 is built from 14 residues.

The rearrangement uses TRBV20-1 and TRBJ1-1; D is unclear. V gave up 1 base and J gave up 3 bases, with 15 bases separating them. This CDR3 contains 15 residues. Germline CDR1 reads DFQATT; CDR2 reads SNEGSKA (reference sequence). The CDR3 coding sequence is TGCAGTGCTAGAGGAAAAGGGCCGACGGACACTGAAGCTTTCTTT. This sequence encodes CSARGKGPTDTEAFF.

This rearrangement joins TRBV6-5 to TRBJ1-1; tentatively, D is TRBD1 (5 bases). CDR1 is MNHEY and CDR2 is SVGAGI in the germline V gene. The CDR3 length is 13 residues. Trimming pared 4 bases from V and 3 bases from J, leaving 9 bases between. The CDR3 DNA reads TGTGCCAGCAGTTTGACAGTTGACACTGAAGCTTTCTTT. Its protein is CASSLTVDTEAFF.

DNA of the CDR3: TGTGCCTCGGGCGCAGTCAACTACGAGCAGTACTTC. Residues: CASGAVNYEQYF. The rearrangement joins TRBV27 to TRBJ2-7; D gene uncertain. The CDR3 has 12 residues. Germline V gene sequence: CDR1 MNHEY, CDR2 SMNVEV (reference sequence). Trimming shortened V by 11 bases and J by 3 bases, and 14 bases separated the two germline ends.

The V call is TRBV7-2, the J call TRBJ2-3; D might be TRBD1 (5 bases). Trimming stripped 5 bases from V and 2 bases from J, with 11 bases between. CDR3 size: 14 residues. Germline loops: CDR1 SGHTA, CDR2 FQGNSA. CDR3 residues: CASSPSGFTDTQYF. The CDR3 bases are TGTGCCAGCAGCCCCTCAGGGTTCACAGATACGCAGTATTTT.

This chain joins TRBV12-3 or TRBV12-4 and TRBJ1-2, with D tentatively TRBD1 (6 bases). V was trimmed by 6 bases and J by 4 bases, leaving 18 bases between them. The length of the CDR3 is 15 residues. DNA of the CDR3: TGTGCCAGCAGCCTTTCCCAGGGGATCACCTATGGCTACACCTTC. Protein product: CASSLSQGITYGYTF.

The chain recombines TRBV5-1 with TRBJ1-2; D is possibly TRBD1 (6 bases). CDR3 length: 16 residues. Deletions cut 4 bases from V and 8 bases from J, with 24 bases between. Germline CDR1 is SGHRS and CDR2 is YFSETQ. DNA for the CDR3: TGCGCCAGCAGCCCGCCGCACAGGGAGTCCCTGGGGGGCTACACCTTC. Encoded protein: CASSPPHRESLGGYTF.

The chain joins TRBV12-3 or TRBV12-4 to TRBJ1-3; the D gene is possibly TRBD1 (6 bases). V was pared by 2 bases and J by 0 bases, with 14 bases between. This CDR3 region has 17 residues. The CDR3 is CASSLHRDGISGNTIYF. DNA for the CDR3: TGTGCCAGCAGTTTACACAGGGACGGCATCTCTGGAAACACCATATATTTT.

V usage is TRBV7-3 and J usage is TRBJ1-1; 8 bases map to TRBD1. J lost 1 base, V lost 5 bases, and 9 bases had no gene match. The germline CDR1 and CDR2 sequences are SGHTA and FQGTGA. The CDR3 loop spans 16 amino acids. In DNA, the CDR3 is TGTGCCAGCAGCCCACAAAGCGGGACAGGGAACACTGAAGCTTTCTTT. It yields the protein CASSPQSGTGNTEAFF.

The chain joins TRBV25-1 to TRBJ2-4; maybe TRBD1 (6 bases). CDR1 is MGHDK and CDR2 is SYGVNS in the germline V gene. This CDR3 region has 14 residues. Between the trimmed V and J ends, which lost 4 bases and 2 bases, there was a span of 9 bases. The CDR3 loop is CASSGQGSKNIQYF. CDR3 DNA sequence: TGTGCCAGCAGTGGGCAGGGGTCCAAAAACATTCAGTACTTC.

CDR3 in DNA: TGTGCCAGCAGTCGCACCTCTGGTCTCACTGAAGCTTTCTTT. Its protein is CASSRTSGLTEAFF. The chain links TRBV27 to TRBJ1-1; D not certain. Germline-derived CDR1 and CDR2 are MNHEY and SMNVEV (reference sequence). This CDR3 spans 14 amino acids. V lost 5 bases to trimming and J lost 4 bases, with 14 bases between them.

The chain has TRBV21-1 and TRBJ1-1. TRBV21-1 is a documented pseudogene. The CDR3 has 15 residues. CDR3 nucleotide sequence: TGTGCCAGCAGCAAATGGGCAGCTCTGAACACTGAAGCTTTCTTT. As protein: CASSKWAALNTEAFF.

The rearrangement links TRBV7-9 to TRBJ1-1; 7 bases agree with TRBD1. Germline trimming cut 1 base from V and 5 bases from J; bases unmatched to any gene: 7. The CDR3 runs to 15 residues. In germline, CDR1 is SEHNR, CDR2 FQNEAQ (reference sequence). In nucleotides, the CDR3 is TGTGCCAGCAGCTTAGGGACAGGCGTGAGGACTGAAGCTTTCTTT. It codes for CASSLGTGVRTEAFF.

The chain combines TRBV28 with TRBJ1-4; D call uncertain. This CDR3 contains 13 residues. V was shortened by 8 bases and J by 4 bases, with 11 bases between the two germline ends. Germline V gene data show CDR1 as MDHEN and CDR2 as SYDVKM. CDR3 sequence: CASLRRDNEKLFF. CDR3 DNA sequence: TGTGCCAGCCTGCGCAGAGATAATGAAAAACTGTTTTTT. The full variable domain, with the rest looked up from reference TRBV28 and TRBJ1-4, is DVKVTQSSRYLVKRTGEKVFLECVQDMDHENMFWYRQDPGLGLRLIYFSYDVKMKEKGDIPEGYSVSREKKERFSLILESASTNQTSMYLCASLRRDNEKLFFGSGTQLSVL.

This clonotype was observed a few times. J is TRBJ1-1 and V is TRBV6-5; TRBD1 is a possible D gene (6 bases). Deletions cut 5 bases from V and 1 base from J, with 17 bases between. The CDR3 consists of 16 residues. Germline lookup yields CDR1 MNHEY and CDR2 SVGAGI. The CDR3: CASSPGHLASNTEAFF. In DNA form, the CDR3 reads TGTGCCAGCAGTCCGGGACACCTGGCATCGAACACTGAAGCTTTCTTT.

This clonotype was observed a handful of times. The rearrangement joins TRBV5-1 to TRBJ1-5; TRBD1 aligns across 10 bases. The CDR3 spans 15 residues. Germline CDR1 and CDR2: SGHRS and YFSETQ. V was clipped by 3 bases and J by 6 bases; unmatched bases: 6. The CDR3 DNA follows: TGCGCCAGCAGCTCGGGGACAGGGGTTGGTCAGCCCCAGCATTTT. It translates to CASSSGTGVGQPQHF. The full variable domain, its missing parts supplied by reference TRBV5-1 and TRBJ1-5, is KAGVTQTPRYLIKTRGQQVTLSCSPISGHRSVSWYQQTPGQGLQFLFEYFSETQRNKGNFPGRFSGRQFSNSRSEMNVSTLELGDSALYLCASSSGTGVGQPQHFGDGTRLSIL.

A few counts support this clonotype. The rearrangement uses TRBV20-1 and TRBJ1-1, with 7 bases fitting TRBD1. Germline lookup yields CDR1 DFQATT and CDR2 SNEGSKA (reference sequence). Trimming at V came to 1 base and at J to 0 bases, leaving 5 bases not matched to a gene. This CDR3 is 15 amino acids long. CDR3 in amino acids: CSARAPTGVNTEAFF. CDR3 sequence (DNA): TGCAGTGCTAGAGCCCCCACAGGGGTGAACACTGAAGCTTTCTTT.

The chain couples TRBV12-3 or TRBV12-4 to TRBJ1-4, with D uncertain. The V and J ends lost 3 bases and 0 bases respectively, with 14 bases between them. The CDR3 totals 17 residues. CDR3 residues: CASSLDPKGTTNEKLFF. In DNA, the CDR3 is TGTGCCAGCAGTTTGGACCCCAAGGGTACAACTAATGAAAAACTGTTTTTT.

The CDR3 sequence: CSVVYAGTGGTEAFF. CDR3 coding DNA: TGCAGCGTTGTATATGCGGGGACAGGGGGCACTGAAGCTTTCTTT. V usage is TRBV29-1 and J usage is TRBJ1-1; 11 positions agree with TRBD1. The ends lost 4 bases at V and 4 bases at J; junction bases unmatched: 8. CDR3 length: 15 amino acids. Looked up from germline, CDR1 is SQVTM and CDR2 is ANQGSEA. The complete variable domain, with remaining parts taken from reference TRBV29-1 and TRBJ1-1, reads SAVISQKPSRDICQRGTSLTIQCQVDSQVTMMFWYRQQPGQSLTLIATANQGSEATYESGFVIDKFPISRPNLTFSTLTVSNMSPEDSSIYLCSVVYAGTGGTEAFFGQGTRLTVV.

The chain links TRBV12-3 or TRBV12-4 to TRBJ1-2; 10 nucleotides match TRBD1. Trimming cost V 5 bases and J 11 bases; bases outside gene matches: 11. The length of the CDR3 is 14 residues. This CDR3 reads CASSPRDRGMVYTF. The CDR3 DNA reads TGTGCCAGCAGTCCCCGGGACAGGGGAATGGTGTACACCTTC.

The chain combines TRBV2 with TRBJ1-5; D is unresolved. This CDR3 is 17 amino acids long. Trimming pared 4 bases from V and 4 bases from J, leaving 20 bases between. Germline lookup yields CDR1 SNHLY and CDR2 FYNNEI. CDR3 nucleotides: TGTGCCAGCAGTGCGTCATCCGGGATCCGCAAAAATCAGCCCCAGCATTTT. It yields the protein CASSASSGIRKNQPQHF.